This TCR beta chain was profiled in a study of prognosis after radiotherapy for stage I lung cancer. In the study overall: Roughly 13 men and six or seven women, aged roughly 50 to 90 and with a median age of around 79 years, made up the patients. Findings and limits, study-wide: Median unique TCR clone counts of around 10,000 versus 6,900 showed a fall after stereotactic body radiation therapy.

This clonotype was observed many times. Its target is not known. By two-round multiplex PCR, the TCR beta CDR3 was amplified from genomic DNA. The first round of PCR was done with primers that matched each TRBV and TRBJ gene. MiXCR, applied by TCRdb to the multiplex PCR reads, yields one record per CDR3 protein. The table records 25,000 to 35,000 distinct CDR3 sequences, about 34% of them present only once. The sequencing used PBMCs, collected before or after stereotactic body radiation therapy (not recorded which). This TCR was sampled from a donor over 45 with non-small cell lung cancer.

The CDR3, as DNA: TGCAGTGCTAGAGATCTTGGCGGAGAGCAAAACTACAATGAGCAGTTCTTC. It yields the protein CSARDLGGEQNYNEQFF. The chain employs TRBV20-1 and TRBJ2-1; no clear D. With 0 bases removed from V and 3 bases from J, the gap between germline ends came to 18 bases. The germline V gene encodes CDR1 DFQATT and CDR2 SNEGSKA (reference sequence). This CDR3 has 17 amino acids.